This T cell receptor (beta chain) appears in the sequencing data of a study of post-analysis software for immune sequencing data. Study outcomes and limitations: Patients showed TRBV5-6, TRBV5-1 and TRBV20-1 among 4 or 5 TRBV segments more frequent than in controls. Significantly lower normalized Chao1 diversity was seen in multiple sclerosis patients than in controls.

With regard to this clonotype: No antigen is known for it.

cDNA libraries of TCR beta carried unique molecular identifiers. TCRdb independently ran MiXCR on the PCR reads; one entry per CDR3 protein. This table holds around 770,000 distinct CDR3 sequences, approximately 44% found once. V gave up 3 bases and J gave up 4 bases, with 19 bases separating them. The germline V gene encodes CDR1 LGHDT and CDR2 YNNKEL (reference sequence). The length of the CDR3 is 17 residues. The origin of this receptor is a girl aged 10 to 17 with multiple sclerosis. Specimen: blood. The rearrangement joins TRBV3-1 to TRBJ1-3; D gene ambiguous. The CDR3 DNA reads as TGTGCCAGCAGCCATTCCTCAGCCCTCCGGGAAGGAAACACCATATATTTT. This gives the protein CASSHSSALREGNTIYF.